This entry describes one T cell receptor beta chain. This clone was seen a few times. What antigen it recognizes has not been identified. The input lacks base qualities; no much larger clone sits a single base away. The CDR3 regions of human TCRbeta chains were analyzed by immunosequencing. The study's processing was this. Repertoire TCRs were checked for matches against a reference library of SARS-CoV-2-specific TCRs that had been generated using the MIRA antigen-specificity platform. Breadth meant the fraction of unique TCRs that were SARS-CoV-2-associated, whereas depth meant the fraction of total T cells that were SARS-CoV-2-associated. Using the MIRA data, every spike-specific TCR was mapped to the spike region that the TCR reacted to and assigned to either a CD4 or a CD8 class. Log10-transformed breadth and depth values were compared by one-way ANOVA with Sidak's multiple comparisons tests. Held by TCRdb, this immuneACCESS table contains in-frame sequences only and omits some clones. Under half of the omission traces to an unresolved V gene where checked; the cause of the rest is unknown. V and J calls and clone size are as listed in that table; D and trimming were resolved from the DNA. This sample has about 160,000 clones in its table, and around 91% of those were observed once. The top ten clonotypes cover 6.9% of the sample.

This specimen belongs to a study of T cell responses to AZD1222 COVID-19 vaccine (TCRdb year 2021). For the wider study: AZD1222 recipients whose second dose came at about 4 weeks and those whose second dose came at about 12 weeks were combined into one group, since spike-specific TCR depth and breadth did not differ between the two schedules. TCR sequencing was performed for roughly 250 trial participants, of whom about 200 were given two doses of AZD1222 and some 25 were given two doses of MenACWY control vaccine. Trial participants were enrolled by age into subgroups of 18-55, 56-69 and 70-plus years, and about 150, 27 and 61 TCR-sequenced participants, respectively, were included in these subgroups.

The research as a whole found: The vaccine-associated CD4 TCRs covered the entire spike protein, and the dominant responses fell in regions 160-218 and 743-854. Conclusions about previously exposed vaccinees are limited because only five to seven AZD1222 recipients were SARS-CoV-2 seropositive at baseline. Because no day 14 peak-response samples were available, the repertoires could be characterized only after the peak T cell response. Reportedly, almost half of the unique spike-specific TCRs recognized epitopes lying outside the regions that are mutated in the B.1.351 and B.1.1.7 variants. After two AZD1222 doses, both the breadth and the depth of spike-specific TCRs were significantly higher than at day 0 and than in MenACWY recipients. Participants were mostly white British, with more females than males. The authors suggested clonal diversity may have been underestimated. In the small 56-69-year group, the increase in depth fell short of significance, most likely because of low power.

The CDR3, cysteine through phenylalanine, is 15 amino acids long. CDR3 DNA only is kept here, 45 bases in frame from base 1. The germline V gene supplies CDR1 ENHRY and CDR2 SYGVKD. Trimming removed 0 bases from V and 2 bases from J, leaving 9 bases between the germline ends. The label giving this sample's time point can be read as: baseline before first vaccination. The vaccinee samples were drawn from two UK trials, COV001 and COV002, one of which was a single-blind randomized controlled phase 2/3 trial testing AZD1222 (ChAdOx1 nCoV-19) in healthy adults. Trial participant PBMC samples were collected at day 0 and day 28 after the second dose for TCRbeta chain sequencing.

Here the chain combines TRBV10-3 and TRBJ2-3; the D gene assignment is ambiguous. Sequenced material: peripheral blood, taken on day 0 of AZD1222 vaccination. The origin of this receptor is an adult in good health. The DNA is as follows: TGTGCCATCAGTGAGTCGGGGTCCTCCACAGATACGCAGTATTTT. This yields the protein CAISESGSSTDTQYF.